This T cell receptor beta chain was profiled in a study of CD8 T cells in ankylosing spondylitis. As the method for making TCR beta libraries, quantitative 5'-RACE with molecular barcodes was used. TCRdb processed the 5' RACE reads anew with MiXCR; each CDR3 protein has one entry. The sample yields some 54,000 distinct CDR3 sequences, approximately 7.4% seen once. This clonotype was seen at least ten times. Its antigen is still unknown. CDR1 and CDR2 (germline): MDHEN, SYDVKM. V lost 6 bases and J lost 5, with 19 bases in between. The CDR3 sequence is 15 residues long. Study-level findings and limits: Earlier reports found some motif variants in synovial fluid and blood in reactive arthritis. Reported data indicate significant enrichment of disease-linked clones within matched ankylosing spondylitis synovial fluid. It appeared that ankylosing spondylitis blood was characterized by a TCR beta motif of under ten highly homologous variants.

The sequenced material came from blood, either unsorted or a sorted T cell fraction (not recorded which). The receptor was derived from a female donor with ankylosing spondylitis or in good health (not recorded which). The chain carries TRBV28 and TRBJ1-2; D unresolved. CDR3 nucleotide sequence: TGTGCCAGCAGCCCCACGACGGCGGAGAGATATGGCTACACCTTC. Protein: CASSPTTAERYGYTF.